This T cell receptor (beta chain) was sequenced during a study of control samples from healthy donors and cancer patients. Germline CDR1 reads SSHAT; CDR2 reads FNYEAQ (reference sequence). The CDR3 runs 15 residues. The method was immunoSEQ multiplex PCR; TCRdb's version includes in-frame clones alone and lacks a portion of them. The sample holds under 80,000 clones; roughly 93% are singletons and the top ten take 0.95% to 1.5%. Details on this clone: Germline and junction disagree at one end, which may indicate a read error.

Sequencing was done on a sample of PBMCs. The V gene is TRBV7-7, the J gene TRBJ2-5; a possible D gene is TRBD2 (6 bases). The sequence was obtained from a woman aged 40 to 50 with lung cancer. CDR3 loop: CASSFVQGWGGTQYF. CDR3 nucleotides: TGTGCTAGCAGCTTCGTTCAGGGATGGGGAGGGACCCAGTACTTC.